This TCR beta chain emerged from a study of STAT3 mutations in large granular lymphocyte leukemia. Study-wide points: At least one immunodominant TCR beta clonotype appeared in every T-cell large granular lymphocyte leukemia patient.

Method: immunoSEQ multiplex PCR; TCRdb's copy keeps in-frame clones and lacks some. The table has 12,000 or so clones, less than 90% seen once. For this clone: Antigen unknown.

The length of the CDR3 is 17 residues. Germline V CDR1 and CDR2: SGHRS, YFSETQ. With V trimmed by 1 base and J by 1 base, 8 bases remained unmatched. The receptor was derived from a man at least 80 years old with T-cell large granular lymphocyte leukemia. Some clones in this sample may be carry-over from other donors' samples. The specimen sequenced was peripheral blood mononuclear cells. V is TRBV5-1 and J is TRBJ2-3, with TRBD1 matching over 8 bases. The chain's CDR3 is CASSLTLQGAGTDTQYF. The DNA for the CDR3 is TGCGCCAGCAGCTTGACTCTTCAGGGGGCTGGCACAGATACGCAGTATTTT.